This T cell receptor beta chain was recorded in a study of T cell clonality in common variable immunodeficiency. Study-level points and caveats: In common variable immunodeficiency, TCR beta chains reportedly carried fewer deletions and N-nucleotide insertions. TCRbeta clonality was increased in CVID versus healthy controls.

With respect to this clone: As yet, its antigen is unknown. The read ends 3 residues before the CDR3 terminus; that terminus is restored from the germline J gene.

Profiling relied on immunoSEQ multiplex PCR, and the TCRdb table lists in-frame clones only, not all of them. The repertoire consists of around 33,000 clones, none detected only once. Germline CDR1 is MNHEY and CDR2 is SVGEGT. This CDR3 is built from 11 residues. The material sequenced was peripheral blood mononuclear cells. V gene TRBV6-2 or TRBV6-3 combines with J gene TRBJ1-1; 9 bases are a match to TRBD1. This clonotype was sampled from a human donor with common variable immunodeficiency. CDR3 amino acids: CASSQGTGAFF. The sequenced part of the CDR3 DNA is TGTGCCAGCAGCCAGGGGACAGGG.